This T cell receptor (beta chain) was sequenced for a study of T cells in Graves' hyperthyroidism and ophthalmopathy (dated by TCRdb to about 2019). For the wider study: Peripheral blood samples were taken at initial diagnosis, before any treatment was given. To identify distinguishing TCR V-J signatures, a discovery cohort of about 95 patients was used, comprising 43 with Graves' ophthalmopathy and some 57 with stable Graves' hyperthyroidism. Prospective prediction of ophthalmopathy was tested in an independent validation cohort of 18 to 20 hyperthyroidism patients and 15 to 17 patients who later progressed to ophthalmopathy. The 75 to 100 discovery patients were randomly split 7:3 into training and test sets. Thyroid tissue and blood T-cell repertoires from more than 5 Graves' hyperthyroidism patients were also compared in the study. After blood sampling, hyperthyroidism patients were treated with methimazole at a starting dose of 30 mg daily, and ophthalmopathy patients were treated with high-dose intravenous methylprednisolone. TCR Vbeta CDR3 sequencing of approximately 140 peripheral blood samples (43 ophthalmopathy, 75 to 85 hyperthyroidism and roughly 17 progressor patients) is reported in the paper. What the authors observed across the whole study: Sample size was not statistically predetermined, and investigators were not blinded to group allocation. Most expanded thyroid clonotypes (frequency above 0.001) were also detected in blood, suggesting blood repertoires may reflect thyroid immune responses. In validation, progression to ophthalmopathy was predicted by the model with nearly 71% sensitivity and nearly 75% specificity, a median of 6.5 months before onset. A model built on a 13 V-J signature distinguished ophthalmopathy from stable hyperthyroidism, reaching roughly 88% sensitivity and under 84% specificity in cross-validation and 80%/75% in testing.

In regard to this clonotype: The antigen it recognizes is unknown. No much larger clone exists at a distance of one base, and base qualities are not known.

Stable Graves' hyperthyroidism was defined as the absence of progression to ophthalmopathy over 18 months of follow-up. Hyperthyroidism patients were newly diagnosed, with disease duration under 2 months, and aged 18 to 65 years. The study excluded patients with uncontrolled infections, other autoimmune diseases, pregnancy or lactation. Diagnoses relied on clinical symptoms, serum thyroxine and TRAb, thyroid ultrasound and orbital computed tomography. PBMCs were separated from roughly 10 ml of fresh peripheral blood using Ficoll-Paque density gradient centrifugation. Total RNA was extracted using Trizol reagent, and RNA quality was assessed on an Agilent 2100 Bioanalyzer. The trim is 3 bases for V and 7 bases for J, with a gap of 19 bases between the germline ends. Looking up the germline V gene yields CDR1 MNHEY and CDR2 SVGEGT. The CDR3, from cysteine to phenylalanine, totals 16 residues. The DNA shown is the 48-base CDR3, in frame from base 1.

The TCR beta CDR3 regions were amplified from RNA transcripts. The TCR CDR3 was subjected to a first round of RT-PCR using the HTBI primer set and the Qiagen OneStep RT-PCR kit. Libraries were constructed in a second round of multiplex PCR, after which size selection and purification were performed. Sequencing of the libraries was done on an Illumina HiSeq2000 using paired-end 100 bp reads. Per the original workflow: Raw data were processed with SOAPnuke, discarding reads with adapters, uncalled bases, mean Phred below 15, or no exact constant-primer or identifier match. COPE v1.2.5 was used to merge high-quality paired reads, and clonotypes were defined as unique nucleotide sequences. MiTCR v1.1 was used to align the clonotypes against IMGT TRBV, TRBD and TRBJ reference segments. Only V-J combinations with frequency above 0.0001, covering approximately 99% of repertoires, were analysed. The TCS score was defined as F50 (clonal expansion) divided by E x V (chaos), with BLOSUM62-based TCRdist calculated between CDR3 peptides within each V-J. Welch's t-statistics and random forest reduced 514 V-J features to 10 to 15, which were used in a naive Bayes classifier (R e1071). TCRdb's own reprocessing of the public reads used fastp at Q25 and MiXCR and kept productive beta chains. Each entry merges the rows of one CDR3 protein and shows their most common DNA and genes. The V and J calls, along with clone size, are taken from TCRdb and not from the paper's own processing. The sample contains a few hundred thousand distinct CDR3 sequences, roughly 15% of them found a single time. The ten largest clones represent 5.3% of the sample.

The specimen was blood. This receptor chain uses TRBV6-2 or TRBV6-3 and TRBJ1-5; D gene: possibly TRBD1, on 5 matching bases. The sequence was collected from a woman under 30 with Graves' hyperthyroidism. The CDR3 reads CASSYSRQGGLQPQHF. The nucleotide sequence reads as follows: TGTGCCAGCAGTTATAGTCGGCAGGGTGGATTGCAGCCCCAGCATTTT.